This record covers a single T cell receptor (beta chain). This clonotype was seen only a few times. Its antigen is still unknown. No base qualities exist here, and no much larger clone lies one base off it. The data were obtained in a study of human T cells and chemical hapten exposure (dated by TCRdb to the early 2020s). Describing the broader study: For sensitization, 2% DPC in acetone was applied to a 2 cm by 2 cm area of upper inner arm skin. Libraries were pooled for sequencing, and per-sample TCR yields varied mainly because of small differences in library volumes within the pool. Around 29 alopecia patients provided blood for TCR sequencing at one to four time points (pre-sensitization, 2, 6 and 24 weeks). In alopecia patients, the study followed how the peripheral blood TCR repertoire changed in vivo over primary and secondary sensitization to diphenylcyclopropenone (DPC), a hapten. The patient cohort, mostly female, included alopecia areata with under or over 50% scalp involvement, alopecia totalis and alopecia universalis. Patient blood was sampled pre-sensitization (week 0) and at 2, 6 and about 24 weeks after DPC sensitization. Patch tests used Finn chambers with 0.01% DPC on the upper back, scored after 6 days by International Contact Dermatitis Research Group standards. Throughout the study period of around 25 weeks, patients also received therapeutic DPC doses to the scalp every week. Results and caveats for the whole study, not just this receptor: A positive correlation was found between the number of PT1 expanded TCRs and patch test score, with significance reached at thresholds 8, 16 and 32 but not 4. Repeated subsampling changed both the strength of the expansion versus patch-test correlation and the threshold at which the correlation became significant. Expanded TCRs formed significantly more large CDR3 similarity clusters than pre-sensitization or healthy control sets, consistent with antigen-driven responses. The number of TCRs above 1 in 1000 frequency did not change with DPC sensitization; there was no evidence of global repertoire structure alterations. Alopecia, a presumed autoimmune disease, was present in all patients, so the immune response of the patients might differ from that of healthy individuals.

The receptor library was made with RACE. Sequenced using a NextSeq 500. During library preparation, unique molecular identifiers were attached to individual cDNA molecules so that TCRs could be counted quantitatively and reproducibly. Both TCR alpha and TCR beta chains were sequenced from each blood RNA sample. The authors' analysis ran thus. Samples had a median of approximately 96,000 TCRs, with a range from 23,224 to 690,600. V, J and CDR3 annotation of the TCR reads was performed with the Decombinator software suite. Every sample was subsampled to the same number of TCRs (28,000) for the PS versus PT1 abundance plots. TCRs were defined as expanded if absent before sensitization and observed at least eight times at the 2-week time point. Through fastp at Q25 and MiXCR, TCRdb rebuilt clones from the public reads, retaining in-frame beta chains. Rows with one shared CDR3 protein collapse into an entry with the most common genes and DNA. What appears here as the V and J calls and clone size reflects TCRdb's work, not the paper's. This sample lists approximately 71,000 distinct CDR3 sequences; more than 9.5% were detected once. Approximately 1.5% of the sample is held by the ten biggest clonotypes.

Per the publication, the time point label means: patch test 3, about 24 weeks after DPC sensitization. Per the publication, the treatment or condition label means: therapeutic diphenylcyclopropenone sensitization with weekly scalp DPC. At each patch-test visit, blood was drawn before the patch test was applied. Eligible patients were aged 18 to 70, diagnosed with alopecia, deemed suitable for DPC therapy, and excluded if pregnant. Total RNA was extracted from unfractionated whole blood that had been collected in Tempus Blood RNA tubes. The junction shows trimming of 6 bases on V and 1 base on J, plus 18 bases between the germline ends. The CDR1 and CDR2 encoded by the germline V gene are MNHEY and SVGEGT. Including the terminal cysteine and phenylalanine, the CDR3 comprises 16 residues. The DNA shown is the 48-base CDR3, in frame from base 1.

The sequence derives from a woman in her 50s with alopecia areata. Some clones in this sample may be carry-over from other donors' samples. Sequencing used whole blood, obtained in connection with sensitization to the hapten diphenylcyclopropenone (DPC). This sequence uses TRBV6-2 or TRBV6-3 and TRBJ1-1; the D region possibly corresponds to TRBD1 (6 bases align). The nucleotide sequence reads TGTGCCAGCAGCCCAAGTGGGGCCAGGGGGAACACTGAAGCTTTCTTT. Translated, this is CASSPSGARGNTEAFF.